One and the same sample provided the 31 T cell receptor beta chains below, sequenced in a study of T cell changes during pregnancy in multiple sclerosis (dated by TCRdb to between 2018 and 2021). Receptor libraries were prepared by the immunoSEQ multiplex PCR assay. TCRdb carries this immuneACCESS record with in-frame sequences only. Its versions omit some clonotypes, under half of them owing to an unresolved V gene in the studies checked, with the rest unexplained. This sample is represented by fewer than 110,000 clones; 92% of them were singletons. Of the sample, 0.9% to 0.95% is held by the ten largest clones. Sequences were derived from peripheral blood, sampled after pregnancy. These receptors all come from a female donor with multiple sclerosis, enrolled in a pregnancy study.

V gene TRBV7-2 combines with J gene TRBJ2-7; 7 nucleotides agree with TRBD1. Germline V lookup: CDR1 SGHTA, CDR2 FQGNSA. The CDR3 runs to 16 residues. After removal of 2 bases from V and 0 bases from J, the junction contained 7 bases not matched to a gene. The CDR3 DNA reads as TGTGCCAGCAGCTTAAGGGGGCAGGGGTCCTCCTACGAGCAGTACTTC. Translation gives CASSLRGQGSSYEQYF.

The CDR3 loop is CASSEYPPRSGGEQYF. The CDR3 coding sequence is TGTGCCAGCAGTGAATACCCCCCACGATCGGGGGGCGAGCAGTACTTC. This chain uses TRBV6-1 with TRBJ2-7; 7 bases are shared with TRBD2. After removal of 2 bases from V and 6 bases from J, the junction contained 13 bases not matched to a gene. This CDR3 is 16 amino acids long. Germline lookup yields CDR1 MNHNS and CDR2 SASEGT.

In this sample, this clone turned up a few times. As DNA, the CDR3 is TGTGCCAGCAGAACTAGCGGGAGTTCAATAATTTACGAGCAGTACTTC. Translation: CASRTSGSSIIYEQYF. The J gene is TRBJ2-7, the V gene TRBV27, with 11 bases that match TRBD2. The germline V gene encodes CDR1 MNHEY and CDR2 SMNVEV (reference sequence). V shed 6 bases and J 4 bases; nucleotides not matched to a gene: 11. This CDR3 region has 16 residues.

V gene TRBV30 combines with J gene TRBJ1-4; 10 nucleotides line up with TRBD1. CDR3 length equals 18 residues. V lost 1 base and J lost 3; bases outside the gene matches: 11. The germline gives CDR1 GTSNPN, CDR2 SVGIG (reference sequence). The CDR3 reads CAWSAPTGGPAPNEKLFF. The CDR3 coding sequence is TGTGCCTGGAGTGCCCCGACAGGGGGCCCTGCGCCTAATGAAAAACTGTTTTTT.

The chain has TRBV5-1 and TRBJ1-1; D might be TRBD1 (5 bases). CDR3 length: 14 residues. V shed 4 bases and J shed 2 bases, with 12 bases lying between them. Germline values: CDR1 SGHRS, CDR2 YFSETQ. The CDR3 here is CASSPVTANTEAFF. The CDR3 DNA reads TGCGCCAGCAGCCCGGTGACAGCAAACACTGAAGCTTTCTTT. Variable domain in full (rest from reference TRBV5-1 and TRBJ1-1): KAGVTQTPRYLIKTRGQQVTLSCSPISGHRSVSWYQQTPGQGLQFLFEYFSETQRNKGNFPGRFSGRQFSNSRSEMNVSTLELGDSALYLCASSPVTANTEAFFGQGTRLTVV.

This chain joins TRBV18 and TRBJ2-3; 8 nucleotides match TRBD1. The V gene end was trimmed by 4 bases and the J gene end by 0 bases; junction bases not matched to a gene: 3. Germline V gene data show CDR1 as KGHSH and CDR2 as LQKENI. The CDR3 spans 15 residues. The CDR3 nucleotides are TGTGCCAGCTCACTAGGGGACAGGAGCACAGATACGCAGTATTTT. It codes for CASSLGDRSTDTQYF.

In DNA form, the CDR3 reads TGTGCCAGCCCCGAGGACAGGGTTAACGAGCAGTACTTC. Its translation: CASPEDRVNEQYF. J is TRBJ2-7 and V is TRBV21-1; the tabulated D call, TRBD1, remains unverified against the DNA. TRBV21-1 is given as a pseudogene. The length of the CDR3 is 13 residues.

The rearrangement uses TRBV12-5 and TRBJ2-1, with 8 bases lining up with TRBD1. The ends lost 8 bases at V and 5 bases at J; junction bases unmatched: 5. Germline assignment: CDR1 LGHNT and CDR2 FRNRAP. The CDR3 extends over 13 amino acids. CDR3 bases: TGTGCTAGTACGGGACAGGAAAACAATGAGCAGTTCTTC. Its protein product is CASTGQENNEQFF.

The chain links TRBV21-1 to TRBJ2-1; the D call of TRBD2 is as the table states it, not checked on the DNA. TRBV21-1 is listed as a pseudogene. This CDR3 contains 10 residues. Here the CDR3 reads CAWGDGEQFF. The CDR3 bases are TGTGCCTGGGGGGATGGTGAGCAGTTCTTC.

The chain is built from TRBV27 and TRBJ1-5; 7 nucleotides match TRBD1. The CDR3 runs to 14 residues. Trimming cost V 2 bases and J 5 bases; bases outside gene matches: 3. CDR1 is MNHEY and CDR2 is SMNVEV in the germline V gene (reference sequence). The CDR3 loop is CASSLEGGHQPQHF. For the CDR3, the DNA is TGTGCCAGCAGTTTAGAAGGGGGCCATCAGCCCCAGCATTTT.

The J gene is TRBJ2-7, the V gene TRBV2; D might be TRBD1 (6 bases). Germline V gene sequence: CDR1 SNHLY, CDR2 FYNNEI. This CDR3 region has 14 residues. Trimming pared 6 bases from V and 3 bases from J, leaving 15 bases between. CDR3 DNA: TGTGCCAGCAGGGAACAGGGAACCTACTACGAGCAGTACTTC. Translated, it gives CASREQGTYYEQYF.

The chain is built from TRBV28 and TRBJ2-7; D not certain. Per germline, CDR1 MDHEN and CDR2 SYDVKM. Trimming removed 5 bases at V and 6 bases at J, with 14 bases between. CDR3 size: 13 residues. CDR3 nucleotide sequence: TGTGCCAGCAGTCCGACACCGGTTTCCGAGCAGTACTTC. Protein sequence: CASSPTPVSEQYF.

V is TRBV29-1 and J is TRBJ1-1, with D unresolved. The CDR3 loop spans 10 amino acids. The V end was cut by 7 bases, the J end by 3 bases, with 6 bases between. Germline CDR1 is SQVTM and CDR2 is ANQGSEA. The CDR3 protein is CSARDTEAFF. CDR3 in DNA: TGCAGCGCTCGGGACACTGAAGCTTTCTTT.

This chain connects TRBV29-1 to TRBJ2-7, with D maybe TRBD1 (6 bases). Trimming shortened V by 6 bases and J by 3 bases, and 21 bases separated the two germline ends. The CDR3 spans 15 residues. Looked up from germline, CDR1 is SQVTM and CDR2 is ANQGSEA. CDR3 bases: TGCAGCGTCGAGTACAGGGAGACAGGCGACTACGAGCAGTACTTC. It translates to CSVEYRETGDYEQYF.

The chain has TRBV6-1 and TRBJ2-7, with D possibly TRBD1 on 6 matching bases. Germline CDR1 and CDR2: MNHNS and SASEGT. This CDR3 is 13 amino acids long. Trimming stripped 2 bases from V and 7 bases from J, with 12 bases between. The CDR3 spells CASSEWGQREQYF. Here the CDR3 DNA reads TGTGCCAGCAGTGAATGGGGGCAGAGAGAGCAGTACTTC.

The CDR3 DNA sequence: TGTGCCAGCAGCATACCCGGGGGAACTGAAGCTTTCTTT. Translating it yields CASSIPGGTEAFF. This rearrangement joins TRBV6-5 to TRBJ1-1, with TRBD1 as a possible D gene (5 bases). The CDR3 sequence is 13 residues long. V was shortened by 6 bases and J by 5 bases, with 13 bases between the two germline ends. Germline CDR1 and CDR2: MNHEY and SVGAGI.

The chain employs TRBV29-1 and TRBJ2-7; the match to TRBD2 covers 10 bases. The CDR3 extends over 14 amino acids. The trim removed 3 bases at V and 3 bases at J, leaving 5 bases unmatched. Looked up from germline, CDR1 is SQVTM and CDR2 is ANQGSEA. CDR3 amino acids: CSVDLASGSYEQYF. The CDR3 nucleotides read TGCAGCGTTGATTTGGCTAGCGGGAGCTACGAGCAGTACTTC.

This chain links TRBV7-9 with TRBJ2-1, with 8 bases matching TRBD1. The germline V gene encodes CDR1 SEHNR and CDR2 FQNEAQ (reference sequence). The J segment lost 10 bases and the V segment lost 2 bases, leaving 4 bases of the junction unmatched. The length of the CDR3 is 13 residues. CDR3 protein: CASSLSRDREQFF. CDR3 DNA: TGTGCCAGCAGCTTATCTAGGGACAGGGAGCAGTTCTTC.

This chain joins TRBV5-8 and TRBJ1-1, with 9 bases fitting TRBD1. The V segment lost 0 bases and the J segment 4 bases; nucleotides outside the gene matches: 4. Germline loops: CDR1 SGHTS, CDR2 YDEGEE. CDR3 size: 15 residues. The CDR3 sequence: CASSLGDRVSTEAFF. In DNA, the CDR3 is TGTGCCAGCAGCTTGGGGGACAGGGTGAGCACTGAAGCTTTCTTT.

The chain uses TRBV2 and TRBJ2-1; a weak D match, TRBD2 (6 bases). Looked up from germline, CDR1 is SNHLY and CDR2 is FYNNEI. The CDR3 totals 14 residues. V shed 8 bases and J shed 7 bases, with 18 bases lying between them. CDR3 coding DNA: TGTGCCAGCTCCCCCCGCGGGATAACGAATGAGCAGTTCTTC. Protein product: CASSPRGITNEQFF.

The V call is TRBV7-2, the J call TRBJ2-7; possibly TRBD2 for D (6 bases). The CDR3 spans 14 residues. V was cut by 5 bases and J by 6 bases, with 17 bases left in between. Per germline, CDR1 SGHTA and CDR2 FQGNSA. The CDR3 DNA is TGTGCCAGCAGCCCAACCGGGGGACTGCTCGAGCAGTACTTC. As protein: CASSPTGGLLEQYF.

The genes are TRBV6-5 and TRBJ1-2; no reliable D call. The CDR3 has 14 amino acids. CDR1 and CDR2 (germline): MNHEY, SVGAGI. Trimming removed 7 bases from V and 6 bases from J, with 18 bases in between. This CDR3 reads CASNRGGQENGYTF. CDR3 in DNA: TGTGCCAGCAACCGGGGAGGGCAGGAAAATGGCTACACCTTC.

V and J are TRBV6-6 and TRBJ1-2; 10 nucleotides align to TRBD1. Trimming took 2 bases from V and 7 from J; bases not matched to a gene: 7. Germline CDR1 is MNHNY and CDR2 is SVGAGI (reference sequence). The CDR3 covers 15 residues. CDR3 sequence reads: CASSYVGQGTSGYTF. In nucleotides, the CDR3 is TGTGCCAGCAGTTACGTGGGACAGGGGACATCTGGCTACACCTTC.

The chain has TRBV11-3 and TRBJ2-1; TRBD1 agrees at 8 bases. Germline CDR1 is SGHNT and CDR2 is YENEEA. Trimming at V came to 5 bases and at J to 2 bases, leaving 5 bases not matched to a gene. The CDR3 covers 15 residues. The CDR3 sequence is CASSVDRGPYNEQFF. CDR3 nucleotide sequence: TGTGCCAGCAGCGTCGACAGGGGTCCCTACAATGAGCAGTTCTTC.

The chain has TRBV7-2 and TRBJ1-5; D gene uncertain. The CDR3 sequence is 16 residues long. Deletions cut 4 bases from V and 5 bases from J, with 18 bases between. The germline CDR1 and CDR2 sequences are SGHTA and FQGNSA. As DNA, the CDR3 is TGTGCCAGCAGCTCTACGTACTGGGCCTTAGATCAGCCCCAGCATTTT. Translating gives CASSSTYWALDQPQHF.

In its sample, this clone was seen once. The chain recombines TRBV27 with TRBJ2-1; 12 nucleotides match TRBD2. The CDR3 is made up of 15 amino acids. With V trimmed by 5 bases and J by 5 bases, 4 bases remained unmatched. Germline lookup yields CDR1 MNHEY and CDR2 SMNVEV (reference sequence). Written as DNA, the CDR3 is TGTGCCAGCAGTGTGGGACTAGCGGGTAACAATGAGCAGTTCTTC. Encoded protein: CASSVGLAGNNEQFF.

The chain joins TRBV9 to TRBJ2-1, with D unresolved. The CDR3 is 17 residues long. Germline V gene data show CDR1 as SGDLS and CDR2 as YYNGEE. Trimming removed 0 bases from V and 5 bases from J, with 18 bases in between. The CDR3 is CASSVGVSVEVDNEQFF. CDR3 DNA sequence: TGTGCCAGCAGCGTAGGGGTGTCCGTAGAGGTCGACAATGAGCAGTTCTTC.

A single count supports this clone. The V gene is TRBV5-1, the J gene TRBJ2-2; TRBD1 matches at 9 bases. The V and J ends lost 5 bases and 1 base, in that order; junction bases with no gene match: 9. From germline, CDR1 is SGHRS and CDR2 YFSETQ. The CDR3 spans 17 residues. In DNA form, the CDR3 reads TGCGCCAGCAGGTTTCAAAGGGGACAGGGGAACACCGGGGAGCTGTTTTTT. Protein product: CASRFQRGQGNTGELFF.

This clone was observed a single time. V gene TRBV4-1 combines with J gene TRBJ1-5; 10 bases align to TRBD1. Germline V gene sequence: CDR1 MGHRA, CDR2 YSYEKL. This CDR3 spans 16 amino acids. V trimming: 0 bases; J trimming: 4 bases; junction bases outside the gene matches: 3. The CDR3 region is CASSQEGDRGNQPQHF. The DNA of the CDR3 is TGCGCCAGCAGCCAAGAGGGGGACAGGGGAAATCAGCCCCAGCATTTT.

The chain links TRBV5-1 to TRBJ1-2; 12 bases agree with TRBD1. The germline V gene has CDR1 SGHRS and CDR2 YFSETQ. Germline trimming cut 4 bases from V and 8 bases from J; bases unmatched to any gene: 9. This CDR3 region has 15 residues. In nucleotides, the CDR3 is TGCGCCAGCAGCCTAACCGGGACAGGGGGCGACGGCTACACCTTC. The encoded protein is CASSLTGTGGDGYTF.

The chain combines TRBV29-1 with TRBJ2-3; D might be TRBD2 (5 bases). Trimming pared 0 bases from V and 3 bases from J, leaving 13 bases between. The germline gives CDR1 SQVTM, CDR2 ANQGSEA. The CDR3 length is 15 residues. CDR3 nucleotides: TGCAGCGTTGAAGAGAAGGAGAGGGAAACAGATACGCAGTATTTT. Encoded protein: CSVEEKERETDTQYF.